A single T cell receptor beta chain is shown here with its context. The antigen it recognizes is unknown. No base qualities exist here, and no much larger clone lies one base off it. The data were taken from a study of control samples from healthy donors and cancer patients (TCRdb year 2020). From the germline V gene, CDR1 is LGHNA and CDR2 is YSLEER. Trimming removed 1 base from V and 2 bases from J, leaving 11 bases between the germline ends. The CDR3 covers 15 residues, taking in both the cysteine and the phenylalanine. The DNA shown is the 45-base CDR3, in frame from base 1. Library method: the immunoSEQ multiplex PCR assay. The table was pulled from immuneACCESS by TCRdb, which kept in-frame rearrangements only. Such tables lose some clones; where checked, under half of the loss comes from unresolved V genes, and the rest has no known cause. Across this sample there are 45,000 to 60,000 clones, with roughly 94% seen only once. In total, the top ten clones hold around 4% of the sample.

The V and J segments used are TRBV4-3 and TRBJ1-2; the D gene cannot be resolved reliably. The TCR originated in a man aged 25 to 40 in good health. The sequenced sample consisted of blood. The sequenced DNA: TGCGCCAGCAGCCAAGGGAAGAAAGGGAACTATGGCTACACCTTC. It specifies CASSQGKKGNYGYTF.